The source of this TCR beta chain is a study of blood T cell repertoires in COVID-19. Study-wide context: COVID-19 samples collected from the United States, Italy and Spain covered acute and convalescent phases. Sources were T cells, B-cell-depleted T cells, or PBMCs; the material itself was cDNA or gDNA.

The germline V gene encodes CDR1 SGHVS and CDR2 FQNEAQ. J gave up 5 bases and V 5 bases, and 15 bases lay outside the gene matches. This CDR3 has 19 residues. In the original analysis: Reference gene primer amplification gave estimated nucleated cell counts. Profiled with immunoSEQ multiplex PCR; TCRdb holds only in-frame clones, not every one. Clone size and V and J calls were adopted from that table, with D and trimming inferred from the DNA. The repertoire holds about 190,000 clones, with about 88% as singletons. Material for sequencing was peripheral blood. This chain uses TRBV7-8 with TRBJ2-2; 12 bases are shared with TRBD2. The clonotype originates from a woman younger than 45 with active or convalescent COVID-19. In nucleotides, the CDR3 is TGTGCCAGCAGCGAAAGGAGCTGGACTAGCGGGGTCCTAACCGGGGAGCTGTTTTTT. Translation gives CASSERSWTSGVLTGELFF. Full variable domain (rest looked up from reference TRBV7-8 and TRBJ2-2): GAGVSQSPRYKVAKRGQDVALRCDPISGHVSLFWYQQALGQGPEFLTYFQNEAQLDKSGLPSDRFFAERPEGSVSTLKIQRTQQEDSAVYLCASSERSWTSGVLTGELFFGEGSRLTVL.